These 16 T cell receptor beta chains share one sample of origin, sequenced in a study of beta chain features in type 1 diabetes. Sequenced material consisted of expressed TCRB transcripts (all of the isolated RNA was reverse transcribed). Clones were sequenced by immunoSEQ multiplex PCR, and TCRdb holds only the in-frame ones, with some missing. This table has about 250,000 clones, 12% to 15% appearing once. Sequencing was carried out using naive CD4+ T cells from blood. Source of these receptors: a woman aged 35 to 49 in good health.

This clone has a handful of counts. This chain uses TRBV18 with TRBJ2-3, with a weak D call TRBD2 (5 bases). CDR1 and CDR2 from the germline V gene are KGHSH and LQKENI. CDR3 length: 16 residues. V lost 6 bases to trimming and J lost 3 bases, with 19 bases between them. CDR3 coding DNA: TGTGCCAGCTCGTCTACAGCAGGCGGAGGAACAGATACGCAGTATTTT. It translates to CASSSTAGGGTDTQYF. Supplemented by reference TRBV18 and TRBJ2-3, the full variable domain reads NAGVMQNPRHLVRRRGQEARLRCSPMKGHSHVYWYRQLPEEGLKFMVYLQKENIIDESGMPKERFSAEFPKEGPSILRIQQVVRGDSAAYFCASSSTAGGGTDTQYFGPGTRLTVL.

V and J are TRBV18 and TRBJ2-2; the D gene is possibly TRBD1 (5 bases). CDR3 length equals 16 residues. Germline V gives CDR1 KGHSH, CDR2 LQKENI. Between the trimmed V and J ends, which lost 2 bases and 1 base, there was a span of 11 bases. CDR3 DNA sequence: TGTGCCAGCTCACCAGGGGCAGACGAGAACACCGGGGAGCTGTTTTTT. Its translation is CASSPGADENTGELFF.

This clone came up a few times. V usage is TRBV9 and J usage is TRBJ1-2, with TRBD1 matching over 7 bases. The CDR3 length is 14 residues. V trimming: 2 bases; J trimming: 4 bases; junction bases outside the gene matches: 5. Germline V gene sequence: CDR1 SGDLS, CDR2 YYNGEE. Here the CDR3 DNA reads TGTGCCAGCAGCGTTTTGCAGGGGGGCTATGGCTACACCTTC. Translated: CASSVLQGGYGYTF.

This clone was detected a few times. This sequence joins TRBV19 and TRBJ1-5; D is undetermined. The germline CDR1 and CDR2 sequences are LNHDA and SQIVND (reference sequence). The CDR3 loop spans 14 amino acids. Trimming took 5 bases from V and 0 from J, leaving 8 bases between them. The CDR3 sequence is CASSSPGSNQPQHF. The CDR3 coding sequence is TGTGCCAGTAGTTCCCCGGGTAGCAATCAGCCCCAGCATTTT.

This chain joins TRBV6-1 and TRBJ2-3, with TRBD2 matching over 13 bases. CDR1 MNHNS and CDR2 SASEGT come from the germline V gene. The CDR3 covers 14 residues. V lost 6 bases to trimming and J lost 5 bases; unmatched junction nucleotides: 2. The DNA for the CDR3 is TGTGCCAGCAGACTAGCGGGGGGGCAAGATACGCAGTATTTT. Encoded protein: CASRLAGGQDTQYF.

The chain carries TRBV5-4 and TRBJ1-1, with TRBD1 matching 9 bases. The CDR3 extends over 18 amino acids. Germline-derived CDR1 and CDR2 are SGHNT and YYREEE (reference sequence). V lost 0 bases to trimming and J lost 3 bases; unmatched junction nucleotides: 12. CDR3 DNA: TGTGCCAGCAGCTTGGGCCCGGGGACAGGGACGGGGCACACTGAAGCTTTCTTT. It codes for CASSLGPGTGTGHTEAFF.

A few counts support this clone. The CDR3 nucleotides read TGTGCCAGCAGCTTAGTTCTGGGCCGAAGGGGCAAAGCTTTCTTT. Its protein product is CASSLVLGRRGKAFF. This chain uses TRBV7-9 with TRBJ1-1; weak D call: TRBD1 (5 bases). V gave up 1 base and J gave up 9 bases, with 18 bases separating them. Germline CDR1 reads SEHNR; CDR2 reads FQNEAQ (reference sequence). The CDR3 loop spans 15 amino acids.

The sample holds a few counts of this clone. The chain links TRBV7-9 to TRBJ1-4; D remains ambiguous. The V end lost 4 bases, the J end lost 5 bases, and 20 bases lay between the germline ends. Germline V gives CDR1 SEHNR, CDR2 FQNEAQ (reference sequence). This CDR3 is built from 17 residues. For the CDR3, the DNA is TGTGCCAGCAGCTCTTATCCCCGAACGCGTTCGAATGAAAAACTGTTTTTT. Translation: CASSSYPRTRSNEKLFF.

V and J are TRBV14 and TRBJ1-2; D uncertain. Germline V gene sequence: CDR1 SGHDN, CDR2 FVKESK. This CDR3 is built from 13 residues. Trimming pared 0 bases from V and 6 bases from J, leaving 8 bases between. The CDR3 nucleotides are TGTGCCAGCAGCCAAGATCTACAGAATGGCTACACCTTC. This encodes CASSQDLQNGYTF.

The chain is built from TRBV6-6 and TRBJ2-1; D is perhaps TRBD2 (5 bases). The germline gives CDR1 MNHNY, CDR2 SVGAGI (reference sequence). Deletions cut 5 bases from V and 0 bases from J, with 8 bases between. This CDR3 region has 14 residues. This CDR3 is CASSERYSYNEQFF. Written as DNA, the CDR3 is TGTGCCAGCAGTGAGCGGTACTCCTACAATGAGCAGTTCTTC.

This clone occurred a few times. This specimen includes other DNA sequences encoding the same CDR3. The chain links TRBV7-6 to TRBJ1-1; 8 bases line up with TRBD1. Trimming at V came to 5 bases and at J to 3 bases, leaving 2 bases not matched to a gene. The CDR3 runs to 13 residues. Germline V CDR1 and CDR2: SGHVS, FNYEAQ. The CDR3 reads CASSLQGDTEAFF. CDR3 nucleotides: TGTGCCAGCAGCCTACAGGGGGACACTGAAGCTTTCTTT.

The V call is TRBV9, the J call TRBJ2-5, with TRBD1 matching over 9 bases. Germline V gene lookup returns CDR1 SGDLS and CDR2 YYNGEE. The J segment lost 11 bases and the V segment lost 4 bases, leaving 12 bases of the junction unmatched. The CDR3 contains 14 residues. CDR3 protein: CASSMGQGQLGQYF. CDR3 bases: TGTGCCAGCAGCATGGGACAGGGCCAGTTAGGGCAGTACTTC. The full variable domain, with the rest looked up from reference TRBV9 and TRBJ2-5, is DSGVTQTPKHLITATGQRVTLRCSPRSGDLSVYWYQQSLDQGLQFLIQYYNGEERAKGNILERFSAQQFPDLHSELNLSSLELGDSALYFCASSMGQGQLGQYFGPGTRLLVL.

The CDR3 DNA reads TGTGCCAGCAGTTCCCGTGCCGGGACTAGCGGGCCTACCTACAATGAGCAGTTCTTC. This encodes CASSSRAGTSGPTYNEQFF. The rearrangement links TRBV7-9 to TRBJ2-1; 12 bases line up with TRBD2. CDR3 size: 19 residues. V dropped 6 bases and J dropped 2; count of bases not matched to a gene: 14. Germline CDR1 reads SEHNR; CDR2 reads FQNEAQ (reference sequence).

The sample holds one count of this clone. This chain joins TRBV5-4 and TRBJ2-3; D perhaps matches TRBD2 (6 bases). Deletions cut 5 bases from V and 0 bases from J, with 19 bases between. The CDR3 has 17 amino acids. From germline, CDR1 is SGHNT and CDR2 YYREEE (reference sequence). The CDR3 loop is CASSILGLSISTDTQYF. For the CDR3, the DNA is TGTGCCAGCAGTATCTTGGGACTTTCTATTAGCACAGATACGCAGTATTTT.

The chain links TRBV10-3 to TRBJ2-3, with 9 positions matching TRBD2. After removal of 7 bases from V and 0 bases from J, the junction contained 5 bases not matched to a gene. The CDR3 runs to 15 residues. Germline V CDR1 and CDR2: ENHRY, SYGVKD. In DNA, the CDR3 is TGTGCCATCAAGACAGCGGGGGGAAGCACAGATACGCAGTATTTT. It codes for CAIKTAGGSTDTQYF.

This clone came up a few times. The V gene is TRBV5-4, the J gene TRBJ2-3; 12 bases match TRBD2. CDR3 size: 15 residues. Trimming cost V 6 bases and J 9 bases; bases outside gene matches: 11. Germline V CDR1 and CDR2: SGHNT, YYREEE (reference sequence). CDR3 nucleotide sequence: TGTGCCAGCACCTCCGCGCTAGCGGGGGGGTACACGCAGTATTTT. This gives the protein CASTSALAGGYTQYF.